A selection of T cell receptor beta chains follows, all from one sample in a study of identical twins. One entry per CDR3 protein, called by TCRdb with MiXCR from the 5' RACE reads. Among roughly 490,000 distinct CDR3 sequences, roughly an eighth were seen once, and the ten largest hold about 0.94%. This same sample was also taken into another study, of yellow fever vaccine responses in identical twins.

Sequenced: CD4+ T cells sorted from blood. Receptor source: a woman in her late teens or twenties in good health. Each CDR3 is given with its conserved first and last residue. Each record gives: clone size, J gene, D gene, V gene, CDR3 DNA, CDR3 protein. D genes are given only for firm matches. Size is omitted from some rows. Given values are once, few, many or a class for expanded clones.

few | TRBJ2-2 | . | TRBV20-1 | TGCAGTGCTAGAGATCAGGGAGGGGGAACCGGGGAGCTGTTTTTT | CSARDQGGGTGELFF
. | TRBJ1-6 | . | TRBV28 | TGTGCCAGCAGCGCACCGGGACTTGGGAATTCACCCCTCCACTTT | CASSAPGLGNSPLHF
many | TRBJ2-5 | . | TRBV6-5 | TGTGCCAGCAGTTACTCGGGCTCGAAAGAGACCCAGTACTTC | CASSYSGSKETQYF
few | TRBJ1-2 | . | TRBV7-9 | TGTGCCAGCAGCCAGACAGTAAACTATGGCTACACCTTC | CASSQTVNYGYTF
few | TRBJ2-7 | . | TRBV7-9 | TGTGCCAGCAGCTTCCTCGGGGGTAGCTCCTACGAGCAGTACTTC | CASSFLGGSSYEQYF
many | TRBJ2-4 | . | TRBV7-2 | TGTGCCAGCAGCTTAAGGGAAGGACCCCAGTACTTC | CASSLREGPQYF
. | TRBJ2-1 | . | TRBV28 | TGTGCCAGCAGTCCCTCGGGTCTCAGAGAGGCCTACAATGAGCAGTTCTTC | CASSPSGLREAYNEQFF
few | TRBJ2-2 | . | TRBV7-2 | TGTGCCAGCAGCTCTCAGGGAATGAGCGGGGAGCTGTTTTTT | CASSSQGMSGELFF
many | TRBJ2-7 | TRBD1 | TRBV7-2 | TGTGCCAGCAGCTTAGTGAAGGGGGCCAACTACGAGCAGTACTTC | CASSLVKGANYEQYF
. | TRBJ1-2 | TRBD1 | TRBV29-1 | TGCAGCGTCGGGACAGGGGGTAAATCTAACTATGGCTACACCTTC | CSVGTGGKSNYGYTF
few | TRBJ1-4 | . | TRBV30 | TGTGCCTGGAGTGCTTTGGGCAGACAAAATGAAAAACTGTTTTTT | CAWSALGRQNEKLFF
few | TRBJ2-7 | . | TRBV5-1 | TGCGCCAGCGCCGACACCTCCTACGAGCAGTACTTC | CASADTSYEQYF
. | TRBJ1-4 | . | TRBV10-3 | TGTGCCATCAGTGACCTACAGAATGAAAAACTGTTTTTT | CAISDLQNEKLFF
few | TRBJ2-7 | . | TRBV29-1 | TGCAGCGTTGCCAGAGCCGCCGACGAGCAGTACTTC | CSVARAADEQYF
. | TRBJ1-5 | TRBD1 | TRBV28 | TGTGCCAGCAGTTTGGACGACAGGGGCAATCAGCCCCAGCATTTT | CASSLDDRGNQPQHF
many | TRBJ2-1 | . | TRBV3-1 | TGTGCCAGCAGCCAAGTTGTAGATGAGCAGTTCTTC | CASSQVVDEQFF
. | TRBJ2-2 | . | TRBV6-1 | TGTGCCAGCGGAGGGGGTTTGAACACCGGGGAGCTGTTTTTT | CASGGGLNTGELFF
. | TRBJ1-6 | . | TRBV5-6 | TGTGCCAGCAGCTTGGTTTGGGGGCTGGGTAATTCACCCCTCCACTTT | CASSLVWGLGNSPLHF
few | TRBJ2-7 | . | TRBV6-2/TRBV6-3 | TGTGCCAGCAGCGACAATTTGGGGACCTACGAGCAGTACTTC | CASSDNLGTYEQYF
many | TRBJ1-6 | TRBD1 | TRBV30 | TGTGCCTGGGCCGCCGGGACAGGTGGAAATTCACCCCTCCACTTT | CAWAAGTGGNSPLHF
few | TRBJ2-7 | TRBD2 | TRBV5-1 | TGCGCCAGCAGCTTGGCTTTAGCGGGTGAGCAGTACTTC | CASSLALAGEQYF
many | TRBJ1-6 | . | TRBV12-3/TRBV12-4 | TGTGCCAGCAGTTTTCTTCTGGGACCCCTCCACTTT | CASSFLLGPLHF
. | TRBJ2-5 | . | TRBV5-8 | TGTGCCAGCAGCGCAGGGGGGAAACAAGAGACCCAGTACTTC | CASSAGGKQETQYF
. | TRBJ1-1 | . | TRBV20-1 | TGCAGTGCTCGGTCCACTGAAGCTTTCTTT | CSARSTEAFF
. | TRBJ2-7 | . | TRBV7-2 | TGTGCCAGCAGCTTATCTACGGGGATATACGAGCAGTACTTC | CASSLSTGIYEQYF
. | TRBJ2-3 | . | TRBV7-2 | TGTGCCAGCAGCTTAGGACTTTTCACAGATACGCAGTATTTT | CASSLGLFTDTQYF
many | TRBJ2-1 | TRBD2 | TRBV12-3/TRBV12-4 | TGTGCCAGCAGTTTATCAGCGGGAGGACCCAATGAGCAGTTCTTC | CASSLSAGGPNEQFF
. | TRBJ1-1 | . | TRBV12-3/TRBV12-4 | TGTGCCAGCAGTTTATTAGGTACCACTGAAGCTTTCTTT | CASSLLGTTEAFF
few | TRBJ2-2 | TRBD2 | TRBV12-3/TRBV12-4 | TGTGCCAGCAGTGTTGGGCGGGGGGCCTCCACCGGGGAGCTGTTTTTT | CASSVGRGASTGELFF
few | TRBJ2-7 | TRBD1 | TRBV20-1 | TGCAGTGCGACAGGGACAGGGGGCTTTTCGACCTACGAGCAGTACTTC | CSATGTGGFSTYEQYF
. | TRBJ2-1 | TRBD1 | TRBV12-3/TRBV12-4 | TGTGCCAGCAGTGGCAGGGGGCGCAATGAGCAGTTCTTC | CASSGRGRNEQFF
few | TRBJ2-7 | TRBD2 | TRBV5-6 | TGTGCCAGCAGCTCCACACCGGGACTAGCGGGAGGGATGAACTACGAGCAGTACTTC | CASSSTPGLAGGMNYEQYF
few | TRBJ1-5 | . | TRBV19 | TGTGCCAGTAGTATCCCCAGGGCCTTGAATCAGCCCCAGCATTTT | CASSIPRALNQPQHF
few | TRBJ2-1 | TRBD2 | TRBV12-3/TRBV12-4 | TGTGCCAGCAGTTTTCTAGCGGGGCTGACGGAGCAGTTCTTC | CASSFLAGLTEQFF
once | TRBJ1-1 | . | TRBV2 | TGTGCCGGCAGTGCCGACAGAAACACTGAAGCTTTCTTT | CAGSADRNTEAFF
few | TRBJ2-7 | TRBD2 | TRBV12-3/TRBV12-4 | TGTGCCAGCTTGTTAGCGGGAGCCTACGAGCAGTACTTC | CASLLAGAYEQYF
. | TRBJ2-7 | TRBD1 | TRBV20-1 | TGCAGTGCTAGCACAGGGGGGACCTACGAGCAGTACTTC | CSASTGGTYEQYF
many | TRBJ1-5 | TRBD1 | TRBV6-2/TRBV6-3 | TGTGCCAGCAGTTACACGGCAGCGGACAGGGGCAATCAGCCCCAGCATTTT | CASSYTAADRGNQPQHF
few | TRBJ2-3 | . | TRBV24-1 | TGTGCCACCAGTGACCCTTCGCCGGCAGGAGGCACAGATACGCTGTATTTT | CATSDPSPAGGTDTLYF
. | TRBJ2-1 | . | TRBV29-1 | TGCAGCGTTCAACTCGACCCGGGCTACAATGAGCAGTTCTTC | CSVQLDPGYNEQFF
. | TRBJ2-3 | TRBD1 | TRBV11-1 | TGTGCCAGCAGCTTCATTCAAAAGACCATGGGACAGGGGGCGGATACGCAGTATTTT | CASSFIQKTMGQGADTQYF